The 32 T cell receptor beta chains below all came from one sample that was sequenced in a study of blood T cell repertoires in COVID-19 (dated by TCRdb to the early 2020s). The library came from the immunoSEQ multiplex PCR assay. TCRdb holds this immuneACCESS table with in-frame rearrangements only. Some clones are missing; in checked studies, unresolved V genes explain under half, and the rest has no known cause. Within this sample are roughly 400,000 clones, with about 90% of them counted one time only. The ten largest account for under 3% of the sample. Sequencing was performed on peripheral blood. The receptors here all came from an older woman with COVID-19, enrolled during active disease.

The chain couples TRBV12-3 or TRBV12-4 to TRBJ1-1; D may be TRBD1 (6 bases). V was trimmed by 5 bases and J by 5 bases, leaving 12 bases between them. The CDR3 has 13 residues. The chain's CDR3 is CASSTGTGTEAFF. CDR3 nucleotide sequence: TGTGCCAGCAGTACAGGGACGGGGACTGAAGCTTTCTTT.

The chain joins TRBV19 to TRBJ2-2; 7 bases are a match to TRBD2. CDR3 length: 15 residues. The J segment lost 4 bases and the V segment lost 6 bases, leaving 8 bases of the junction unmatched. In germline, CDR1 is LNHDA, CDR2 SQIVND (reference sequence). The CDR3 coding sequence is TGTGCCAGTAGCACGACTAGCACAGGCACCGGGGAGCTGTTTTTT. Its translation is CASSTTSTGTGELFF.

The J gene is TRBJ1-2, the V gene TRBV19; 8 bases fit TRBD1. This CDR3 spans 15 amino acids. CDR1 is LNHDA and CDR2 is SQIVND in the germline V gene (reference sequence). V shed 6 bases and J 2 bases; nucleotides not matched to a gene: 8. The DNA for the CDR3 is TGTGCCAGTAGGGACAGGGCGCCTTCCAACTATGGCTACACCTTC. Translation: CASRDRAPSNYGYTF. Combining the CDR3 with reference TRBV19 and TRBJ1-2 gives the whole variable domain DGGITQSPKYLFRKEGQNVTLSCEQNLNHDAMYWYRQDPGQGLRLIYYSQIVNDFQKGDIAEGYSVSREKKESFPLTVTSAQKNPTAFYLCASRDRAPSNYGYTFGSGTRLTVV.

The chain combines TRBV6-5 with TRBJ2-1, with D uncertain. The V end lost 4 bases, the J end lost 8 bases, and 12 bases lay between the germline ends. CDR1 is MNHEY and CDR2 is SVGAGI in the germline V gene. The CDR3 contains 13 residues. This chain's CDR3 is CASSSPAAYEQFF. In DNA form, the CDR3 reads TGTGCCAGCAGTTCCCCAGCAGCGTATGAGCAGTTCTTC.

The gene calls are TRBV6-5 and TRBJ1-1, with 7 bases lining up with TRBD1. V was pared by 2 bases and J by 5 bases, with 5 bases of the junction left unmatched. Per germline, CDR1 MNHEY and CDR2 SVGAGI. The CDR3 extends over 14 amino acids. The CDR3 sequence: CASSYDRARTEAFF. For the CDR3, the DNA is TGTGCCAGCAGTTACGACAGGGCGAGGACTGAAGCTTTCTTT.

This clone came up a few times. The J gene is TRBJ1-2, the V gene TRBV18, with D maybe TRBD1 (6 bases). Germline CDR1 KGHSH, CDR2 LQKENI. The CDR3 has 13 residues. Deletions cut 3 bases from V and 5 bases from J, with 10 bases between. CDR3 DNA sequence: TGTGCCAGCTCACCGGACAGACAGTATGGCTACACCTTC. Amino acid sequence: CASSPDRQYGYTF.

CDR3 protein: CASSLMGVLSYEQYF. The CDR3 DNA is TGTGCCAGCAGCTTAATGGGAGTCCTCAGCTACGAGCAGTACTTC. The chain combines TRBV7-3 with TRBJ2-7, with D maybe TRBD2 (5 bases). With 1 base removed from V and 3 bases from J, the gap between germline ends came to 13 bases. CDR3 length equals 15 residues. The germline gives CDR1 SGHTA, CDR2 FQGTGA.

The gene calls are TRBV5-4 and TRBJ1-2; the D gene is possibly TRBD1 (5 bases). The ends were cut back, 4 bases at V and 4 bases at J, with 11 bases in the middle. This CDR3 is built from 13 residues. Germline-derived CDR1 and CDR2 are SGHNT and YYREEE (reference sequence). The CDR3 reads CASSRPGPYGYTF. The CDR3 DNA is TGTGCCAGCAGCCGGCCAGGGCCCTATGGCTACACCTTC.

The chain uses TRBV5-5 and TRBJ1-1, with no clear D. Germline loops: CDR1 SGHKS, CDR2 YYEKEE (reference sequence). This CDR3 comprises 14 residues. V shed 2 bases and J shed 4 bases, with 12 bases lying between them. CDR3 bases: TGTGCCAGCAGCTTTGCCGGGGAAGGCACTGAAGCTTTCTTT. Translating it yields CASSFAGEGTEAFF.

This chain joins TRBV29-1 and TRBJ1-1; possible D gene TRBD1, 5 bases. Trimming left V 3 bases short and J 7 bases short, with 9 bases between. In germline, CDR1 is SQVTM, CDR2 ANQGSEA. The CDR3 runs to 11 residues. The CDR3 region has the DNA TGCAGCGTTGAGGGGACTGATGAAGCTTTCTTT. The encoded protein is CSVEGTDEAFF.

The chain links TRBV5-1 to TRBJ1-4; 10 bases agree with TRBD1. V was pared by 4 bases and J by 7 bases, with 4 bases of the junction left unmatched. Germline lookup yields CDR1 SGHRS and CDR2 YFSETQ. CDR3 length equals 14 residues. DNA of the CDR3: TGCGCCAGCAGCGGTGGACAGGGGGGTGAAAAACTGTTTTTT. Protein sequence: CASSGGQGGEKLFF.

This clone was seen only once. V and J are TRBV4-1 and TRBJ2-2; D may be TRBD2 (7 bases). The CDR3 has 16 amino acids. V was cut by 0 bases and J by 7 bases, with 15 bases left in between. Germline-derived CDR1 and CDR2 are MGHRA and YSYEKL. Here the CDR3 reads CASSQEGGGLIGELFF. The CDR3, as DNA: TGCGCCAGCAGCCAAGAAGGCGGGGGCCTGATCGGGGAGCTGTTTTTT.

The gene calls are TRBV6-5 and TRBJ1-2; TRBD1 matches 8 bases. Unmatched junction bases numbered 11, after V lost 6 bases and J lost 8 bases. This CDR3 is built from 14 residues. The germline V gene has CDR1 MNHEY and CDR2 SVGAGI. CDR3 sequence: CASSGTGGRVGYTF. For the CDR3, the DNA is TGTGCCAGCAGCGGGACAGGTGGTCGGGTAGGCTACACCTTC.

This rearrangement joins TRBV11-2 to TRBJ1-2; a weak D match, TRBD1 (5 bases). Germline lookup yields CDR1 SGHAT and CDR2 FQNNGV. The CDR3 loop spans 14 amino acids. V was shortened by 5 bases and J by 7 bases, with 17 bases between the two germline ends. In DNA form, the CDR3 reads TGTGCCAGCAGCATACATGACAGAGGACGTGGCTACACCTTC. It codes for CASSIHDRGRGYTF.

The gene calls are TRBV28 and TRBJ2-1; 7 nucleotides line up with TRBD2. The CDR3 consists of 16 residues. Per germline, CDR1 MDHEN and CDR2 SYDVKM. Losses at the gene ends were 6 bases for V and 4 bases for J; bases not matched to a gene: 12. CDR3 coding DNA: TGTGCCAGCAGGGGGTCTGGGCGGGGGACTTACAATGAGCAGTTCTTC. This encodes CASRGSGRGTYNEQFF.

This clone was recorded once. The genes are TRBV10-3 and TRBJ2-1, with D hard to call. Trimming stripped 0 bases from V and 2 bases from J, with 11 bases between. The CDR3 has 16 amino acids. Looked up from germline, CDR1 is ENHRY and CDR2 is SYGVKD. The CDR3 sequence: CAISESGLSPYNEQFF. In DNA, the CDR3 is TGTGCCATCAGTGAGTCTGGGCTCTCCCCCTACAATGAGCAGTTCTTC.

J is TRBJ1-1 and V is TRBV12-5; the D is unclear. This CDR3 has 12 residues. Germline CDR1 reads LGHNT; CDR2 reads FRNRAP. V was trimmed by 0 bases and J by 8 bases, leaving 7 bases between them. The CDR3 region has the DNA TGTGCTAGTGGTTTGGTACTAGAGGAAGCTTTCTTT. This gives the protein CASGLVLEEAFF.

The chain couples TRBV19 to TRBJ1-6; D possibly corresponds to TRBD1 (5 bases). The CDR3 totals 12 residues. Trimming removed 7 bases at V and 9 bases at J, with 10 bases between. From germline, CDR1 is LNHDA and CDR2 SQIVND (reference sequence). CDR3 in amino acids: CASKGVSSPLHF. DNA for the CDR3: TGTGCCAGTAAAGGGGTTAGTTCACCCCTCCACTTT.

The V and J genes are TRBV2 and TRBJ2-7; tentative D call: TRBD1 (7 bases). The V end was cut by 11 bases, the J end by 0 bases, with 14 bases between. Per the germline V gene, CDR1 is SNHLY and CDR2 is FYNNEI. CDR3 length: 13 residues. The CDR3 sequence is CACGTVNSYEQYF. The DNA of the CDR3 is TGTGCCTGCGGGACAGTGAACTCCTACGAGCAGTACTTC. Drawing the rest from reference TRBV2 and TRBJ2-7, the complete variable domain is EPEVTQTPSHQVTQMGQEVILRCVPISNHLYFYWYRQILGQKVEFLVSFYNNEISEKSEIFDDQFSVERPDGSNFTLKIRSTKLEDSAMYFCACGTVNSYEQYFGPGTRLTVT.

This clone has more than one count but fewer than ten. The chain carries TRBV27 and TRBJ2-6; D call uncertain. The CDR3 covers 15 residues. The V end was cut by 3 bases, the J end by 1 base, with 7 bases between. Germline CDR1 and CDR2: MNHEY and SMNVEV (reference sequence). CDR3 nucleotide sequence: TGTGCCAGCAGTTTTCGAGAATCTGGGGCCAACGTCCTGACTTTC. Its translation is CASSFRESGANVLTF.

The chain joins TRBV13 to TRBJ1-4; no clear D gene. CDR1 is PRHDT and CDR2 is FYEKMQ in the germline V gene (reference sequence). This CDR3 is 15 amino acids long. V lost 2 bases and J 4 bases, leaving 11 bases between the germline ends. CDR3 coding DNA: TGTGCCAGCAGCTTATGGTCAGGACTTAATGAAAAACTGTTTTTT. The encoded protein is CASSLWSGLNEKLFF.

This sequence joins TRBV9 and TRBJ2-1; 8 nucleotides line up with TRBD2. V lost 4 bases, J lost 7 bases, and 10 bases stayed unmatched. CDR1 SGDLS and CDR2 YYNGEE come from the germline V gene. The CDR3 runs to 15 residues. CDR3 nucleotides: TGTGCCAGCAGCCCTCGACTAGCGTCGTCGAATGAGCAGTTCTTC. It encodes CASSPRLASSNEQFF.

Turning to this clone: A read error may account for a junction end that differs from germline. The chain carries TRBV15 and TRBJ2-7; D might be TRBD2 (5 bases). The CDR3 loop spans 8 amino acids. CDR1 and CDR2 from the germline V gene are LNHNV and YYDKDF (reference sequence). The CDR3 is CATPWRNF. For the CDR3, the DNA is TGTGCCACCCCCTGGAGGAACTTC.

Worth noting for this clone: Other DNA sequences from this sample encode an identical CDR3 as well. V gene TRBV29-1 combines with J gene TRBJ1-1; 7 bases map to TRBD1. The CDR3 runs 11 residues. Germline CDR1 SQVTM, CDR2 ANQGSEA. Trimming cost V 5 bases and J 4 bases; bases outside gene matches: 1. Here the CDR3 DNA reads TGCAGCGTTTCAGGGGGCACTGAAGCTTTCTTT. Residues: CSVSGGTEAFF.

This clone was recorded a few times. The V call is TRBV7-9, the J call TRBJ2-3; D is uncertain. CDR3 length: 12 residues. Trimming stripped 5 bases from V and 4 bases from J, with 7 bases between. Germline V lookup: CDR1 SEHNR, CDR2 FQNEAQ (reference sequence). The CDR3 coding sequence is TGTGCCAGCAGCCCGCGTCCAGATACGCAGTATTTT. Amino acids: CASSPRPDTQYF. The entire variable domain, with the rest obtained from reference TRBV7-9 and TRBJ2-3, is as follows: DTGVSQNPRHKITKRGQNVTFRCDPISEHNRLYWYRQTLGQGPEFLTYFQNEAQLEKSRLLSDRFSAERPKGSFSTLEIQRTEQGDSAMYLCASSPRPDTQYFGPGTRLTVL.

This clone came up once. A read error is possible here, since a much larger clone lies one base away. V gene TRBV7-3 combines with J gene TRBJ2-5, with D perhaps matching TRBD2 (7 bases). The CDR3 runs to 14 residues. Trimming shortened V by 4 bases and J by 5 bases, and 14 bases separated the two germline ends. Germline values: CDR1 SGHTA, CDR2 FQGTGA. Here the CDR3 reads CASSSGGRGETQYF. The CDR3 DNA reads TGTGCCAGCAGCTCCGGGGGGCGGGGGGAGACCCAGTACTTC.

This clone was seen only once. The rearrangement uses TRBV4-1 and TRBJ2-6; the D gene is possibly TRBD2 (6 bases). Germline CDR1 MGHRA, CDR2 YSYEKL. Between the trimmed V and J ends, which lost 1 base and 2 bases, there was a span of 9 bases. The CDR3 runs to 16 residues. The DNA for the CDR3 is TGCGCCAGCAGCCAAGTTTGGGGGGCTGGGGCCAACGTCCTGACTTTC. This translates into CASSQVWGAGANVLTF.

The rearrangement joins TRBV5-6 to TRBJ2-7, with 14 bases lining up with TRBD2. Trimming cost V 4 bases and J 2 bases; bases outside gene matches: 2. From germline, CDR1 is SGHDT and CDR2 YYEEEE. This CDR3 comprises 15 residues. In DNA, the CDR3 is TGTGCCAGCAGCGCGGGACTAGCGGGGGCCTACGAGCAGTACTTC. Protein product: CASSAGLAGAYEQYF.

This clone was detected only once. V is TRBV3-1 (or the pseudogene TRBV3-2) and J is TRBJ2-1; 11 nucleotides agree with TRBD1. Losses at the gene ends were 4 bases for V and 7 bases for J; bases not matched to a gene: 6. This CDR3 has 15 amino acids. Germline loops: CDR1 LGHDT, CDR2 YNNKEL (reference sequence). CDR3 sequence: CASSPRTGGMNEQFF. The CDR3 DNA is TGTGCCAGCAGCCCACGGACAGGGGGCATGAATGAGCAGTTCTTC.

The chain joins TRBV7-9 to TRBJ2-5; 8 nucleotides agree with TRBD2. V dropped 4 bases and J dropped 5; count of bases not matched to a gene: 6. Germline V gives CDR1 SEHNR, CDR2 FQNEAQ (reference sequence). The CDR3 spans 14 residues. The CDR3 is CASSSGGARETQYF. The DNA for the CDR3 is TGTGCCAGCAGCTCCGGGGGGGCTCGCGAGACCCAGTACTTC.

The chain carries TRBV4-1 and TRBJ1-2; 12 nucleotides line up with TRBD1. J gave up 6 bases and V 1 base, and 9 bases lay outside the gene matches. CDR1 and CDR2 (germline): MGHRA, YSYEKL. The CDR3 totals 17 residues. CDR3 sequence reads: CASSQGGQGAQSHGYTF. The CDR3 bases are TGCGCCAGCAGCCAAGGGGGACAGGGGGCGCAGTCCCATGGCTACACCTTC.

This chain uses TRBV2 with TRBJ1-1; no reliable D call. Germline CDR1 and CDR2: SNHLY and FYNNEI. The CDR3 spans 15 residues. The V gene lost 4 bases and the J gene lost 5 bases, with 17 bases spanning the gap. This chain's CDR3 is CASSGPREGGTEAFF. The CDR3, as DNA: TGTGCCAGCAGTGGACCCCGCGAGGGAGGAACTGAAGCTTTCTTT. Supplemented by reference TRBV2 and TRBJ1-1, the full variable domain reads EPEVTQTPSHQVTQMGQEVILRCVPISNHLYFYWYRQILGQKVEFLVSFYNNEISEKSEIFDDQFSVERPDGSNFTLKIRSTKLEDSAMYFCASSGPREGGTEAFFGQGTRLTVV.